This T cell receptor beta chain comes out of a study of CXCR3-negative and CXCR3-positive naive CD8 T cells. The libraries of TRB cDNA were prepared using 5' RACE with UMI labels. TCRdb re-called the 5' RACE reads; every CDR3 protein appears as one record, without DNA. The sample includes about 130,000 distinct CDR3 sequences. Notes on this clonotype: Antigen unknown.

CDR3 size: 13 residues. CDR1 is SGHAT, CDR2 FQDESV, per germline (reference sequence). Broader study findings: The TRBV-TRBJ usage of naive CXCR3-negative and CXCR3-positive cells was similar, but that of memory cells differed.

The TCR sequence derives from a human donor in good health. Some clones in this sample may be carry-over from other donors' samples. Specimen: naive CXCR3- CD8+ T cells from blood. Noted subset: CD45RO-CCR7+CD27+CD95- naive CD8+ T cells lacking CXCR3 (TNR3-). J is TRBJ2-7 and V is TRBV11-1. The CDR3: CASSPGDPYGQYF.